These 17 T cell receptor beta chains came from one sample sequenced in a study of CD8 T cells in ankylosing spondylitis. Which antigens these TCRs recognize remains unknown. Study-wide points: A TCR beta motif made of about eight highly homologous variants seemed typical of ankylosing spondylitis blood.

TCRdb reprocessed the 5' RACE reads via MiXCR and lists one record per CDR3 protein. The sample shows about 440,000 distinct CDR3 sequences, roughly a sixth of them seen only once. The sequencing input was blood, either unsorted or a sorted T cell fraction (not recorded which). The receptors derive from a male donor with ankylosing spondylitis.

This clonotype was seen more than once but under ten times. The chain joins TRBV21-1 to TRBJ2-1; TRBD2 reflects the table's D call only, with no check against the DNA. TRBV21-1 constitutes a pseudogene. This CDR3 region has 15 residues. The CDR3 nucleotides are TGTGCCAGCAGATGCAAGCGGGGGGGTGGGAATGAGCAGTTCTTC. Translation gives CASRCKRGGGNEQFF.

V usage is TRBV20-1 and J usage is TRBJ1-6, with D possibly being TRBD1 (5 bases). This CDR3 is built from 15 residues. Germline V lookup: CDR1 DFQATT, CDR2 SNEGSKA (reference sequence). Deletions cut 2 bases from V and 1 base from J, with 9 bases between. The CDR3 here is CSARQGGSYNSPLHF. The CDR3 nucleotides are TGCAGTGCTAGACAGGGAGGGTCCTATAATTCACCCCTCCACTTT.

This clonotype has only a few counts. The chain uses TRBV2 and TRBJ2-1, with D unresolved. Germline V gene sequence: CDR1 SNHLY, CDR2 FYNNEI. The CDR3 loop spans 13 amino acids. The ends were cut back, 0 bases at V and 15 bases at J, with 15 bases in the middle. CDR3 sequence reads: CASSEAPASRLFF. DNA of the CDR3: TGTGCCAGCAGTGAAGCGCCTGCGAGTCGGCTGTTCTTC.

This clonotype was observed a handful of times. The CDR3 DNA sequence: TGTGCCAGCAGCAAACGGGACCCGGGCTACAATGAGCAGTTCTTC. It translates to CASSKRDPGYNEQFF. This chain joins TRBV7-2 and TRBJ2-1; D tentatively fits TRBD1 or TRBD2 (5 bases each). The CDR3 totals 15 residues. The germline V gene has CDR1 SGHTA and CDR2 FQGNSA. V was clipped by 5 bases and J by 3 bases, with 14 bases between them.

This clonotype has just a few counts. The chain couples TRBV12-3 or TRBV12-4 to TRBJ2-3; 12 bases agree with TRBD2. The trim removed 5 bases at V and 6 bases at J, leaving 9 bases unmatched. The CDR3 has 16 amino acids. CDR3 region: CASSPQLAGGRDTQYF. CDR3 in DNA: TGTGCCAGCAGTCCACAACTAGCGGGAGGCAGGGATACGCAGTATTTT.

There are a few counts of this clonotype. The V call is TRBV2, the J call TRBJ2-3; no clear D gene. CDR1 SNHLY and CDR2 FYNNEI come from the germline V gene. V lost 7 bases, J lost 2 bases, and 13 bases lay in between. CDR3 length: 14 amino acids. DNA of the CDR3: TGTGCCAGCATAGTCGGCAGAGACACAGATACGCAGTATTTT. Amino acid sequence: CASIVGRDTDTQYF. Full variable domain (outside the CDR3, taken from reference TRBV2 and TRBJ2-3): EPEVTQTPSHQVTQMGQEVILRCVPISNHLYFYWYRQILGQKVEFLVSFYNNEISEKSEIFDDQFSVERPDGSNFTLKIRSTKLEDSAMYFCASIVGRDTDTQYFGPGTRLTVL.

This clonotype has at least ten counts. The chain carries TRBV27 and TRBJ1-1, with 9 bases fitting TRBD1. Germline loops: CDR1 MNHEY, CDR2 SMNVEV (reference sequence). Trimming cost V 5 bases and J 4 bases; bases outside gene matches: 2. This CDR3 spans 13 amino acids. Written as DNA, the CDR3 is TGTGCCAGCAGTACGACAGGGGGCACTGAAGCTTTCTTT. It encodes CASSTTGGTEAFF.

A few counts support this clonotype. The chain recombines TRBV25-1 with TRBJ2-4; D is possibly TRBD2 (6 bases). The ends were cut back, 3 bases at V and 5 bases at J, with 11 bases in the middle. Germline V gives CDR1 MGHDK, CDR2 SYGVNS. The CDR3 covers 14 residues. The CDR3 here is CASSDLAKENIQYF. Written as DNA, the CDR3 is TGTGCCAGCAGTGACCTAGCGAAAGAAAACATTCAGTACTTC.

This clonotype was observed a handful of times. The J gene is TRBJ2-1, the V gene TRBV28; 7 positions match TRBD2. This CDR3 comprises 16 residues. Germline CDR1 and CDR2: MDHEN and SYDVKM. Germline trimming cut 4 bases from V and 10 bases from J; bases unmatched to any gene: 16. The CDR3 coding sequence is TGTGCCAGCAGTTCCCTCTCCCCGACTAGCTTTAGCGAGCAGTTCTTC. Its protein is CASSSLSPTSFSEQFF. The whole variable domain, filled in from reference TRBV28 and TRBJ2-1, reads DVKVTQSSRYLVKRTGEKVFLECVQDMDHENMFWYRQDPGLGLRLIYFSYDVKMKEKGDIPEGYSVSREKKERFSLILESASTNQTSMYLCASSSLSPTSFSEQFFGPGTRLTVL.

The sample holds a few counts of this clonotype. The rearrangement links TRBV6-5 to TRBJ1-1; TRBD1 agrees at 7 bases. The CDR3 covers 15 residues. CDR1 and CDR2 (germline): MNHEY, SVGAGI. The V and J ends lost 6 bases and 1 base, in that order; junction bases with no gene match: 8. This CDR3 reads CASRYRDSPNTEAFF. The CDR3 nucleotides are TGTGCCAGCAGATACCGGGACAGCCCGAACACTGAAGCTTTCTTT.

This clonotype was detected a few times. The CDR3 DNA reads as TGTGCCAGCAGCCCCTCCTGGAGGAGTAATGAAAAACTGTTTTTT. Residues: CASSPSWRSNEKLFF. The genes are TRBV4-2 and TRBJ1-4; no reliable D call. This CDR3 has 15 amino acids. The germline CDR1 and CDR2 sequences are LGHNA and YNFKEQ. The V and J ends lost 4 bases and 4 bases respectively, with 13 bases between them.

The chain employs TRBV7-2 and TRBJ2-3, with D possibly TRBD1 on 6 matching bases. The CDR3 runs to 12 residues. V lost 10 bases and J 2 bases, leaving 10 bases between the germline ends. Germline CDR1 SGHTA, CDR2 FQGNSA. CDR3 amino acids: CATRDNTDTQYF. CDR3 in DNA: TGTGCCACCAGGGACAACACAGATACGCAGTATTTT.

The V call is TRBV27, the J call TRBJ2-7; 7 bases are a match to TRBD1. CDR3 size: 14 residues. Unmatched junction bases numbered 6, after V lost 3 bases and J lost 4 bases. The germline CDR1 and CDR2 sequences are MNHEY and SMNVEV (reference sequence). The CDR3 protein is CASSFKGQSYEQYF. CDR3 in DNA: TGTGCCAGCAGTTTCAAGGGACAGTCTTACGAGCAGTACTTC.

This clonotype was seen a few times. This chain uses TRBV6-2 or TRBV6-3 with TRBJ1-5; D might be TRBD1 (5 bases). Germline assignment: CDR1 MNHEY and CDR2 SVGEGT. The CDR3 extends over 21 amino acids. Trimming pared 7 bases from V and 1 base from J, leaving 32 bases between. CDR3 sequence reads: CASIYIPGGRARDLSNQPQHF. The DNA for the CDR3 is TGTGCCAGCATCTACATCCCCGGGGGGAGAGCCAGGGATCTCAGCAATCAGCCCCAGCATTTT.

The chain links TRBV5-4 to TRBJ2-3, with D possibly matching TRBD1 (6 bases). The CDR3 has 16 residues. With 5 bases removed from V and 0 bases from J, the gap between germline ends came to 16 bases. Germline CDR1 is SGHNT and CDR2 is YYREEE (reference sequence). The CDR3 loop is CASRPGTTASTDTQYF. The CDR3 coding sequence is TGTGCCAGCAGACCAGGGACAACCGCTAGCACAGATACGCAGTATTTT.

In its sample, this clonotype was seen a few times. The CDR3: CASSKQRAGGYEQYF. The CDR3 coding sequence is TGTGCCAGCAGCAAACAACGGGCAGGGGGCTACGAGCAGTACTTC. The chain joins TRBV28 to TRBJ2-7; 7 positions match TRBD1. CDR3 length: 15 amino acids. V lost 6 bases and J lost 3; bases outside the gene matches: 11. Per the germline V gene, CDR1 is MDHEN and CDR2 is SYDVKM.

The genes are TRBV7-9 and TRBJ2-2, with 8 positions matching TRBD1. CDR3 length equals 14 residues. Germline loops: CDR1 SEHNR, CDR2 FQNEAQ (reference sequence). V dropped 4 bases and J dropped 10; count of bases not matched to a gene: 8. The CDR3 here is CASSWTGRKLELFF. The DNA for the CDR3 is TGTGCCAGCAGCTGGACAGGGAGAAAACTGGAGCTGTTTTTT.